The next 22 T cell receptor beta chains were all read from a single sample in a study of graft-versus-host responses after intestinal transplantation. Profiling relied on immunoSEQ multiplex PCR, and the TCRdb table lists in-frame clones only, not all of them. Among 15,000 or so clones, approximately 80% were seen once, and the ten largest hold 3.9%. The graft tissue was processed, and this released both intraepithelial and lamina propria lymphocytes. The specimen was ileum tissue, collected 27 days after intestinal transplant. These receptors all come from a human patient who received an intestinal transplant, so some T cells may come from the graft donor.

The chain employs TRBV11-3 and TRBJ2-3; TRBD2 matches 15 bases. V was clipped by 5 bases and J by 0 bases; unmatched bases: 6. CDR1 and CDR2 (germline): SGHNT, YENEEA. CDR3 size: 18 residues. As DNA, the CDR3 is TGTGCCAGCAGCCCCGGGACTAGCGGGGGGTCTAGCACAGATACGCAGTATTTT. Translating gives CASSPGTSGGSSTDTQYF.

The genes are TRBV11-2 and TRBJ2-7; 12 nucleotides align to TRBD2. Germline V gene lookup returns CDR1 SGHAT and CDR2 FQNNGV. The CDR3 covers 15 residues. J gave up 4 bases and V 4 bases, and 5 bases lay outside the gene matches. CDR3 DNA sequence: TGTGCCAGCAGCTGGACTAGCGGGGAAGTTTACGAGCAGTACGTC. Translated: CASSWTSGEVYEQYV.

This clone showed up just once. The chain links TRBV2 to TRBJ1-6; D not certain. CDR1 and CDR2 (germline): SNHLY, FYNNEI. Trimming cost V 8 bases and J 0 bases, with 11 bases left between them. The CDR3 runs to 15 residues. The CDR3 region is CASVQRSSYNSPLHF. CDR3 DNA sequence: TGTGCCAGCGTCCAGCGGAGCTCCTATAATTCACCCCTCCACTTT. Together with reference TRBV2 and TRBJ1-6, the CDR3 gives the full variable domain: EPEVTQTPSHQVTQMGQEVILRCVPISNHLYFYWYRQILGQKVEFLVSFYNNEISEKSEIFDDQFSVERPDGSNFTLKIRSTKLEDSAMYFCASVQRSSYNSPLHFGNGTRLTVT.

This chain connects TRBV29-1 to TRBJ2-1; 8 nucleotides match TRBD2. The CDR3 loop spans 14 amino acids. Per the germline V gene, CDR1 is SQVTM and CDR2 is ANQGSEA. V lost 4 bases and J lost 9; bases outside the gene matches: 11. The DNA of the CDR3 is TGCAGCGTTGGAGGCGGGGGGCCGGTAGCTGAGCAGTTCTTC. It yields the protein CSVGGGGPVAEQFF.

The gene calls are TRBV19 and TRBJ1-2; 8 bases match TRBD1. The CDR3 sequence is 19 residues long. The V gene end was trimmed by 0 bases and the J gene end by 2 bases; junction bases not matched to a gene: 14. Germline loops: CDR1 LNHDA, CDR2 SQIVND (reference sequence). Here the CDR3 reads CASSIDSGGDRSRNYGYTF. The CDR3 DNA reads as TGTGCCAGTAGTATAGATAGTGGCGGGGACAGGAGCAGAAACTATGGCTACACCTTC.

This chain joins TRBV5-1 and TRBJ2-2, with no clear D. Germline CDR1 is SGHRS and CDR2 is YFSETQ. With 1 base removed from V and 5 bases from J, the gap between germline ends came to 15 bases. This CDR3 comprises 16 residues. The CDR3 loop is CASSLMVTDITGELFF. The CDR3 DNA sequence: TGCGCCAGCAGCTTGATGGTGACCGACATTACCGGGGAGCTGTTTTTT.

The V call is TRBV28, the J call TRBJ1-5, with TRBD1 matching 10 bases. After removal of 6 bases from V and 6 bases from J, the junction contained 8 bases not matched to a gene. This CDR3 contains 15 residues. In germline, CDR1 is MDHEN, CDR2 SYDVKM. The CDR3 DNA sequence: TGTGCCAGCAGCGGGACAGGGGTCCGCACTCAGCCCCAGCATTTT. It is translated as CASSGTGVRTQPQHF.

V and J are TRBV18 and TRBJ2-1; maybe TRBD2 (6 bases). The V end was cut by 0 bases, the J end by 3 bases, with 9 bases between. The CDR3 is made up of 15 amino acids. Germline loops: CDR1 KGHSH, CDR2 LQKENI. CDR3 region: CASSPPGGSYNEQFF. The CDR3 region has the DNA TGTGCCAGCTCACCACCGGGGGGAAGCTACAATGAGCAGTTCTTC. The full variable domain, in which reference TRBV18 and TRBJ2-1 provide the parts outside the CDR3, is NAGVMQNPRHLVRRRGQEARLRCSPMKGHSHVYWYRQLPEEGLKFMVYLQKENIIDESGMPKERFSAEFPKEGPSILRIQQVVRGDSAAYFCASSPPGGSYNEQFFGPGTRLTVL.

The chain recombines TRBV6-5 with TRBJ2-7; 9 nucleotides line up with TRBD1. Trimming removed 6 bases from V and 6 bases from J; junction bases left unmatched: 6. The CDR3 is 13 amino acids. CDR1 is MNHEY and CDR2 is SVGAGI in the germline V gene. In DNA form, the CDR3 reads TGTGCCAGCAGCCCGGGACAGGGTCGCGAGCAGTACGTC. Encoded protein: CASSPGQGREQYV.

J is TRBJ2-7 and V is TRBV5-4; 15 bases fit TRBD2. Per germline, CDR1 SGHNT and CDR2 YYREEE (reference sequence). CDR3 length: 17 amino acids. Germline trimming cut 4 bases from V and 6 bases from J; bases unmatched to any gene: 11. The chain's CDR3 is CASSAGLAGGPDPEQYV. CDR3 in DNA: TGTGCCAGCAGCGCGGGACTAGCGGGGGGACCGGATCCCGAGCAGTACGTC.

The J gene is TRBJ1-1, the V gene TRBV6-5; D might be TRBD1 (5 bases). The CDR3 sequence is 13 residues long. Germline values: CDR1 MNHEY, CDR2 SVGAGI. The V end was cut by 2 bases, the J end by 7 bases, with 11 bases between. The chain's CDR3 is CASSYIGGIEAFF. In nucleotides, the CDR3 is TGTGCCAGCAGTTACATCGGGGGAATTGAAGCTTTCTTT.

A single count supports this clone. In the same sample, other DNA sequences code for this CDR3. The chain links TRBV19 to TRBJ2-1, with unresolved D. Between the trimmed V and J ends, which lost 3 bases and 4 bases, there was a span of 4 bases. The CDR3 spans 12 residues. CDR1 is LNHDA and CDR2 is SQIVND in the germline V gene (reference sequence). For the CDR3, the DNA is TGTGCCAGTAGTATTTCTTACAATGAGCAGTTCTTC. Amino acid sequence: CASSISYNEQFF.

The chain combines TRBV27 with TRBJ2-1, with 7 positions matching TRBD1. CDR3 length: 12 amino acids. CDR1 is MNHEY, CDR2 SMNVEV, per germline (reference sequence). V shed 7 bases, J shed 4 bases, and the junction held 1 base outside the gene matches. The CDR3 DNA sequence: TGTGCCAGCAAACAGGGGTACAATGAGCAGTTCTTC. This encodes CASKQGYNEQFF.

The chain combines TRBV9 with TRBJ1-1, with TRBD1 matching 8 bases. CDR1 and CDR2 (germline): SGDLS, YYNGEE. With 0 bases clipped from V and 10 bases from J, the junction kept 5 bases outside the gene matches. The CDR3 is made up of 13 amino acids. The CDR3 DNA follows: TGTGCCAGCAGCGTAGAAGAAGGGACAGGAGCTTTCTTT. Amino acid sequence: CASSVEEGTGAFF. The whole variable domain, remainder taken from reference TRBV9 and TRBJ1-1, is DSGVTQTPKHLITATGQRVTLRCSPRSGDLSVYWYQQSLDQGLQFLIQYYNGEERAKGNILERFSAQQFPDLHSELNLSSLELGDSALYFCASSVEEGTGAFFGQGTRLTVV.

This clone ranks as medium-sized. CDR3 bases: TGTGCCAGCAGGGAGGGACTAGCCTACACCGGGGAGCTGTTTTTT. It specifies CASREGLAYTGELFF. This chain connects TRBV2 to TRBJ2-2; 9 bases align to TRBD2. The germline V gene encodes CDR1 SNHLY and CDR2 FYNNEI. The V and J ends lost 6 bases and 3 bases, in that order; junction bases with no gene match: 5. CDR3 length equals 15 residues.

This chain connects TRBV7-2 to TRBJ2-2, with 10 bases fitting TRBD2. V shed 2 bases, J shed 6 bases, and the junction held 6 bases outside the gene matches. This CDR3 spans 16 amino acids. The V gene's germline CDR1 is SGHTA and CDR2 FQGNSA. The CDR3 bases are TGTGCCAGCAGCTTATCCAGCGGGGGGGCCTCCGGGGAGCTGTTTTTT. Translated, it gives CASSLSSGGASGELFF.

CDR3 in amino acids: CASSQSRSQGAGGYTF. CDR3 coding DNA: TGCGCCAGCAGTCAATCGAGAAGCCAGGGGGCTGGTGGCTACACCTTC. V gene TRBV23-1 combines with J gene TRBJ1-2; 8 bases are a match to TRBD1. TRBV23-1 is an open reading frame, and its role is uncertain. The V and J ends lost 0 bases and 7 bases, in that order; junction bases with no gene match: 10. This CDR3 is built from 16 residues.

The rearrangement joins TRBV6-1 to TRBJ1-2, with TRBD1 identical over 7 bases. V lost 5 bases to trimming and J lost 5 bases; unmatched junction nucleotides: 8. CDR3 size: 14 residues. The germline gives CDR1 MNHNS, CDR2 SASEGT. This CDR3 is CASSHPTGWYGYTF. CDR3 nucleotide sequence: TGTGCCAGCAGTCATCCGACAGGGTGGTATGGCTACACCTTC.

By sample share, this clone is medium-sized (0.01 to 0.1%). The chain has TRBV15 and TRBJ1-6; D call uncertain. Germline V gene sequence: CDR1 LNHNV, CDR2 YYDKDF (reference sequence). V was shortened by 0 bases and J by 7 bases, with 13 bases between the two germline ends. The CDR3 is made up of 16 amino acids. CDR3 sequence: CATSRDFNAYNSPLHF. CDR3 coding DNA: TGTGCCACCAGCAGAGATTTCAACGCGTACAATTCACCCCTCCACTTT.

This clone turned up a few times. The gene calls are TRBV19 and TRBJ1-3; 7 bases fit TRBD1. The J segment lost 0 bases and the V segment lost 6 bases, leaving 5 bases of the junction unmatched. Germline CDR1 is LNHDA and CDR2 is SQIVND (reference sequence). This CDR3 region has 15 residues. The CDR3 loop reads CASSSGQFSGNTIYF. The CDR3 DNA sequence: TGTGCCAGTAGCTCGGGACAGTTCTCTGGAAACACCATATATTTT.

The chain combines TRBV6-5 with TRBJ2-3, with 12 nucleotides matching TRBD2. Losses at the gene ends were 2 bases for V and 5 bases for J; bases not matched to a gene: 2. CDR3 size: 15 residues. Germline assignment: CDR1 MNHEY and CDR2 SVGAGI. CDR3 nucleotides: TGTGCCAGCAGTTACACGGGACTAGCGGGAGATACGCAGTATTTT. This codes for CASSYTGLAGDTQYF.

This clone was counted only a few times. The chain uses TRBV19 and TRBJ2-2; 8 nucleotides align to TRBD1. The CDR3 contains 14 residues. Losses at the gene ends were 5 bases for V and 4 bases for J; bases not matched to a gene: 3. Germline CDR1 reads LNHDA; CDR2 reads SQIVND (reference sequence). CDR3 sequence reads: CASSVTGGTGELFF. The CDR3 region has the DNA TGTGCCAGTAGTGTCACAGGGGGCACCGGGGAGCTGTTTTTT.